This T cell receptor beta chain was found in a study of T cells in Graves' hyperthyroidism and ophthalmopathy. Absent ophthalmopathy progression within 18 months defined stable Graves' hyperthyroidism. Exclusion of patients followed from uncontrolled infection, other autoimmune disease, pregnancy or lactation. This clonotype has ten or more counts. Its antigen remains unknown. Using RNA transcripts as the source, TCR beta CDR3 regions were amplified. RT-PCR in the first round (using the HTBI primer set) targeted the TCR CDR3. TCRdb independently ran MiXCR on the multiplex PCR reads; one entry per CDR3 protein. The sample lists fewer than 550,000 distinct CDR3 sequences, around 16% occurring once. This CDR3 contains 14 residues. The J segment lost 6 bases and the V segment lost 5 bases, leaving 4 bases of the junction unmatched. Germline values: CDR1 KGHDR, CDR2 SFDVKD. Study-wide findings and caveats: A model built on 13 V-J features separated ophthalmopathy from stable hyperthyroidism. The model's output predicted ophthalmopathy at a median of roughly seven months prior to onset.

Sequencing used blood. The chain recombines TRBV24-1 with TRBJ2-2; 8 bases map to TRBD2. This clonotype originated in a woman younger than 35 with Graves' hyperthyroidism. CDR3 protein: CATSVGLAPGELFF. The CDR3 DNA is TGTGCCACCAGTGTAGGACTAGCCCCCGGGGAGCTGTTTTTT.